This T cell receptor beta chain was recovered during a study of blood T cells in healthy people across ages. A J-beta primer mix and a sample-barcoded 5' primer were used in a second PCR of roughly 6 to 11 cycles. Via MiXCR, TCRdb re-called the 5' RACE reads, giving one row per CDR3 protein. Altogether 550,000 to 650,000 distinct CDR3 sequences are present, approximately 30% being singletons, with the ten largest covering 15% to 19%. Ten or more counts support this clonotype. This CDR3 contains 16 residues. CDR1 is LGHDT and CDR2 is YNNKEL in the germline V gene (reference sequence). V was pared by 3 bases and J by 4 bases, with 8 bases of the junction left unmatched.

This sequence joins TRBV3-1 and TRBJ2-3, with 9 bases lining up with TRBD2. Material for sequencing was blood. This receptor was taken from a woman over 75 in good health. The chain's CDR3 is CASSHDSGTSPDTQYF. In nucleotides, the CDR3 is TGTGCCAGCAGCCATGACTCCGGGACTAGCCCAGATACGCAGTATTTT.